The rows below give T cell receptor beta chains drawn from one sample of a study of graft-versus-host responses after intestinal transplantation. TCRdb's copy holds only in-frame clones and misses some; the assay was immunoSEQ multiplex PCR. This sample yields tens of thousands of clones, of which around 94% are seen a single time; about 0.8% belongs to the top ten. Material: PBMCs, obtained 16 days after intestinal transplant. The receptors stem from a human patient who received an intestinal transplant, so some T cells may come from the graft donor. Both conserved end residues are part of each CDR3. A D gene is named only where the DNA matches it firmly. Part of the rows lack a size; the others show once, few, many or a class for expanded clones.

V gene: TRBV9
D gene: NA
clone size: NA
J gene: TRBJ1-2
CDR3 DNA: TGTGCCAGCAGCGTCTCGTTTAGCTACACCTTC
CDR3 protein: CASSVSFSYTF

V gene: TRBV13
D gene: NA
clone size: NA
J gene: TRBJ2-7
CDR3 DNA: TGTGCCAGCAGCTTAGATGGGGGGCAGGCCTACGAGCAGTACTTC
CDR3 protein: CASSLDGGQAYEQYF

V gene: TRBV6-1
D gene: TRBD2
clone size: NA
J gene: TRBJ2-7
CDR3 DNA: TGTGCCAGCAGTGAATTCAGCGGGAGGGCCTACGAGCAGTACTTC
CDR3 protein: CASSEFSGRAYEQYF

V gene: TRBV11-2
D gene: TRBD2
clone size: NA
J gene: TRBJ2-3
CDR3 DNA: TGTGCCAGCAGCTTTAGCGGGAGCACAGATACGCAGTATTTT
CDR3 protein: CASSFSGSTDTQYF

V gene: TRBV27
D gene: TRBD2
clone size: NA
J gene: TRBJ2-1
CDR3 DNA: TGTGCCAGCAGTTTGACTAGCGGGAGCTACAATGAGCAGTTCTTC
CDR3 protein: CASSLTSGSYNEQFF

V gene: TRBV30
D gene: NA
clone size: once
J gene: TRBJ1-6
CDR3 DNA: TGTGCCTGGAGCCAATCCTATGATTCACCCCTCCACTTT
CDR3 protein: CAWSQSYDSPLHF

V gene: TRBV5-6
D gene: NA
clone size: NA
J gene: TRBJ2-7
CDR3 DNA: TGTGCCAGCAGCCCGTGGGGAGATGGGTACGAGCAGTACTTC
CDR3 protein: CASSPWGDGYEQYF

V gene: TRBV6-5
D gene: NA
clone size: NA
J gene: TRBJ1-2
CDR3 DNA: TGTGCCAGCAGTTACTCGGGGGGAGACTATGGCTACACCTTC
CDR3 protein: CASSYSGGDYGYTF

V gene: TRBV12-5
D gene: NA
clone size: NA
J gene: TRBJ1-2
CDR3 DNA: TGTGCTAGTGGTCTGGACACCGGACGTGGTTACACCTTC
CDR3 protein: CASGLDTGRGYTF

V gene: TRBV7-9
D gene: TRBD1
clone size: NA
J gene: TRBJ2-7
CDR3 DNA: TGTGCCAGCAGTCCGGGACAGGGGTACTCCTACGAGCAGTACTTC
CDR3 protein: CASSPGQGYSYEQYF

V gene: TRBV19
D gene: TRBD2
clone size: NA
J gene: TRBJ2-1
CDR3 DNA: TGTGCCAGTAGTATCCGGGAGGTCACCTACAATGAGCAGTTCTTC
CDR3 protein: CASSIREVTYNEQFF

V gene: TRBV4-3
D gene: TRBD2
clone size: NA
J gene: TRBJ2-5
CDR3 DNA: TGCGCCAGCAGCCAGGGCGTACTAGCGGGAGAGGTGGAAGAGACCCAGTACTTC
CDR3 protein: CASSQGVLAGEVEETQYF

V gene: TRBV11-3
D gene: NA
clone size: NA
J gene: TRBJ2-2
CDR3 DNA: TGTGCCAGCAGCTTAGCGGGACACCCCACCGGGGAGCTGTTTTTT
CDR3 protein: CASSLAGHPTGELFF

V gene: TRBV28
D gene: NA
clone size: NA
J gene: TRBJ1-1
CDR3 DNA: TGTGCCAGCAGTCAGCTGACAGGGAACACTGAAGCTTTCTTT
CDR3 protein: CASSQLTGNTEAFF

V gene: TRBV14
D gene: TRBD1
clone size: NA
J gene: TRBJ2-2
CDR3 DNA: TGTGCCAGCAGGGAAGGGACAGCACTTGGGCTGTTTTTT
CDR3 protein: CASREGTALGLFF

V gene: TRBV6-6
D gene: NA
clone size: few
J gene: TRBJ1-4
CDR3 DNA: TGTGCCAGCAGTTACAGGGGTGCAACTAATGAAAAACTGTTTTTT
CDR3 protein: CASSYRGATNEKLFF

V gene: TRBV29-1
D gene: NA
clone size: NA
J gene: TRBJ2-3
CDR3 DNA: TGCAGCGACACGGCCGGCGATACGCAGTATTTT
CDR3 protein: CSDTAGDTQYF

V gene: TRBV27
D gene: NA
clone size: NA
J gene: TRBJ1-5
CDR3 DNA: TGTGCCAGCAGTTTATCGGGGGCGAATCAGCCCCAGCATTTT
CDR3 protein: CASSLSGANQPQHF

V gene: TRBV7-3
D gene: TRBD2
clone size: NA
J gene: TRBJ2-7
CDR3 DNA: TGTGCCAGCAGCTCCGTAGCGGGAGCGGGAGAGCAGTACTTC
CDR3 protein: CASSSVAGAGEQYF

V gene: TRBV7-9
D gene: NA
clone size: once
J gene: TRBJ1-1
CDR3 DNA: TGTGCCAGCAGCTTAGGCCAGCTTGAAGCTTTCTTT
CDR3 protein: CASSLGQLEAFF

V gene: TRBV4-3
D gene: TRBD2
clone size: NA
J gene: TRBJ2-7
CDR3 DNA: TGCGCCAGCAGCCAGCGGGAGGGGAATTACGAGCAGTACTTC
CDR3 protein: CASSQREGNYEQYF

V gene: TRBV11-1
D gene: TRBD2
clone size: NA
J gene: TRBJ2-7
CDR3 DNA: TGTGCCAGCAGCTTAAGAGGGAGCGGGAGAGAGCAGTACTTC
CDR3 protein: CASSLRGSGREQYF